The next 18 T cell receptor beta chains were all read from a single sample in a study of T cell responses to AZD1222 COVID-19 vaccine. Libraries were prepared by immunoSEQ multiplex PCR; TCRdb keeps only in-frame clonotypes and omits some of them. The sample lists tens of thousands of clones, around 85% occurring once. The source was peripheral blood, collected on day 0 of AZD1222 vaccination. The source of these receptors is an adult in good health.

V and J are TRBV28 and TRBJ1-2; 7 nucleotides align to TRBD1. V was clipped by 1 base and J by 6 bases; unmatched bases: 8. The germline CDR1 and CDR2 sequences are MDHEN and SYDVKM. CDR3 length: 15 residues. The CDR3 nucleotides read TGTGCCAGCAGTTTATTTTCACCAGGGGGTCATGGCTACACCTTC. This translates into CASSLFSPGGHGYTF.

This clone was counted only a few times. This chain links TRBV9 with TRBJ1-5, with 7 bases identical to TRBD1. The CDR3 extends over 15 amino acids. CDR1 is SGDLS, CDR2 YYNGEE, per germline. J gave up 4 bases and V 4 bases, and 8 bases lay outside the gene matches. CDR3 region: CASSTSGTVNQPQHF. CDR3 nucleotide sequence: TGTGCCAGCAGCACTTCCGGGACAGTAAATCAGCCCCAGCATTTT.

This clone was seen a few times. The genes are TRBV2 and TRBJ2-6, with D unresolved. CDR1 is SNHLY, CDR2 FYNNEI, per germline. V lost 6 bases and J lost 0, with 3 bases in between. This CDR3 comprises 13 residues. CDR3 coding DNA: TGTGCCAGCAGCCGCTCTGGGGCCAACGTCCTGACTTTC. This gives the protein CASSRSGANVLTF.

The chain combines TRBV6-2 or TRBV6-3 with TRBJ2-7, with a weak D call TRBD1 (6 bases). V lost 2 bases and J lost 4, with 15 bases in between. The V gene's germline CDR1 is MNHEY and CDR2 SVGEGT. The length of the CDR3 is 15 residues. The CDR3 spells CASSYQGQGMYEQYF. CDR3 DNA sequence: TGTGCCAGCAGTTACCAGGGGCAGGGCATGTACGAGCAGTACTTC.

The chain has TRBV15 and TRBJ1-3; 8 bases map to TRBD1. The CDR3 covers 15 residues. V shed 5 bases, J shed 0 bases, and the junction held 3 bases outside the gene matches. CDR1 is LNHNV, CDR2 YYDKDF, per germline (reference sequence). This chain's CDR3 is CATSRGQDSGNTIYF. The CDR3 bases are TGTGCCACCAGCCGGGGACAGGACTCTGGAAACACCATATATTTT.

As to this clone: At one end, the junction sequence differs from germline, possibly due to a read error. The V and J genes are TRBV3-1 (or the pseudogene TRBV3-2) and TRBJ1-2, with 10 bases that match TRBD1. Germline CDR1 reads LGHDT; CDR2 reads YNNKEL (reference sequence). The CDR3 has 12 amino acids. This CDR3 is CASSQAGTGVFF. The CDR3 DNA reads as TGTGCCAGCAGCCAAGCCGGGACAGGGGTCTTCTTC.

The CDR3: CASNLMGQGAGLSVRHNEQFF. The CDR3 region has the DNA TGTGCCAGCAACTTAATGGGCCAGGGGGCAGGTTTATCAGTCCGGCACAATGAGCAGTTCTTC. The chain joins TRBV28 to TRBJ2-1, with 8 bases fitting TRBD1. Germline V gene sequence: CDR1 MDHEN, CDR2 SYDVKM. Trimming at V came to 7 bases and at J to 5 bases, leaving 28 bases not matched to a gene. There are 21 residues in the CDR3.

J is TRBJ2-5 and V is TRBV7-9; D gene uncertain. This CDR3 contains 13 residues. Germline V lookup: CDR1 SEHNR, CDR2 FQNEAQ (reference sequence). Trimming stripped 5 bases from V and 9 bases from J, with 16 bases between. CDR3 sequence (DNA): TGTGCCAGCAGCCCAACAGTGGGTGAGGCCCAGTACTTC. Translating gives CASSPTVGEAQYF.

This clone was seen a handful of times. CDR3 amino acids: CASSEEGTGGYEQYF. The CDR3 DNA is TGTGCCAGCAGTGAAGAGGGGACAGGGGGCTACGAGCAGTACTTC. The gene calls are TRBV6-1 and TRBJ2-7, with 11 bases matching TRBD1. The V and J ends lost 1 base and 3 bases, in that order; junction bases with no gene match: 2. CDR3 length: 15 residues. Per germline, CDR1 MNHNS and CDR2 SASEGT.

The CDR3 loop is CATSRDKGAFGYTF. For the CDR3, the DNA is TGTGCCACCAGCAGAGATAAGGGGGCCTTTGGCTACACCTTC. The gene calls are TRBV15 and TRBJ1-2; 7 nucleotides line up with TRBD1. This CDR3 is built from 14 residues. Per the germline V gene, CDR1 is LNHNV and CDR2 is YYDKDF (reference sequence). The J segment lost 7 bases and the V segment lost 0 bases, leaving 5 bases of the junction unmatched.

CDR3 protein: CASSPQRANTEAFF. DNA of the CDR3: TGTGCCAGCAGTCCACAGAGAGCGAACACTGAAGCTTTCTTT. The V gene is TRBV2, the J gene TRBJ1-1; D gene ambiguous. The V and J ends lost 5 bases and 1 base respectively, with 11 bases between them. CDR1 is SNHLY and CDR2 is FYNNEI in the germline V gene. This CDR3 comprises 14 residues.

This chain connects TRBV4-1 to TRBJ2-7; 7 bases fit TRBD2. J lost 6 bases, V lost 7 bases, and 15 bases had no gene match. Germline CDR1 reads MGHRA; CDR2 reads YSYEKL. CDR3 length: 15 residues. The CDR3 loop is CASTAKRGGPGEQYF. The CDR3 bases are TGCGCCAGCACAGCGAAGCGGGGTGGTCCCGGCGAGCAGTACTTC.

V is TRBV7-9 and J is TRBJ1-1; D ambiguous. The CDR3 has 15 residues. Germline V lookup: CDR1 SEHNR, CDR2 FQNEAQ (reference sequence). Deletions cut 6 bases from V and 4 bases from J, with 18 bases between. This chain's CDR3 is CASSRPAFERTEAFF. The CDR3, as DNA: TGTGCCAGCAGTAGACCCGCATTTGAGCGCACTGAAGCTTTCTTT.

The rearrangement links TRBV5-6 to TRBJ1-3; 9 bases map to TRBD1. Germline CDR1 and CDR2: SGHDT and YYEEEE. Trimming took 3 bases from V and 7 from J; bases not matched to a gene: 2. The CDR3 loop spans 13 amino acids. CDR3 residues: CASSWDRENTIYF. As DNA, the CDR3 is TGTGCCAGCAGCTGGGACAGGGAGAACACCATATATTTT.

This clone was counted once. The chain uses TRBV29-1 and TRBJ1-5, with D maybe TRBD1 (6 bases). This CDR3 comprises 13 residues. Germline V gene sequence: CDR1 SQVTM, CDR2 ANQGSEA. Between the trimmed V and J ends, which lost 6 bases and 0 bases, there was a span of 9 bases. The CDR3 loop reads CSVGAGSNQPQHF. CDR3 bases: TGCAGCGTGGGGGCGGGTAGCAATCAGCCCCAGCATTTT.

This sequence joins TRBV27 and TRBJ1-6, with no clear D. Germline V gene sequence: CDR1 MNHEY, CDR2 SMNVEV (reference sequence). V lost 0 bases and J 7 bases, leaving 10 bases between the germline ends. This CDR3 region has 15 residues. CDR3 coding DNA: TGTGCCAGCAGTTTATCGAGAACAGTAAATTCACCCCTCCACTTT. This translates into CASSLSRTVNSPLHF.

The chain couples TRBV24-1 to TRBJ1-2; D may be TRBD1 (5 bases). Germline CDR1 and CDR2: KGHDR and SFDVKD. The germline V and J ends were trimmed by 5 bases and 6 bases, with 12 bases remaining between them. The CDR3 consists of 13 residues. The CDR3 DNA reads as TGTGCCACCAGTGCAAGGGGCACGGATGGCTACACCTTC. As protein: CATSARGTDGYTF.

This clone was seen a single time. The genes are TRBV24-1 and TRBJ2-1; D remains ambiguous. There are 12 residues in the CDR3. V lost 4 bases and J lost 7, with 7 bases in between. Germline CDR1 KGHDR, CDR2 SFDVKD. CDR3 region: CATSDRLNEQFF. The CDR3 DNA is TGTGCCACCAGTGACCGGCTAAATGAGCAGTTCTTC.